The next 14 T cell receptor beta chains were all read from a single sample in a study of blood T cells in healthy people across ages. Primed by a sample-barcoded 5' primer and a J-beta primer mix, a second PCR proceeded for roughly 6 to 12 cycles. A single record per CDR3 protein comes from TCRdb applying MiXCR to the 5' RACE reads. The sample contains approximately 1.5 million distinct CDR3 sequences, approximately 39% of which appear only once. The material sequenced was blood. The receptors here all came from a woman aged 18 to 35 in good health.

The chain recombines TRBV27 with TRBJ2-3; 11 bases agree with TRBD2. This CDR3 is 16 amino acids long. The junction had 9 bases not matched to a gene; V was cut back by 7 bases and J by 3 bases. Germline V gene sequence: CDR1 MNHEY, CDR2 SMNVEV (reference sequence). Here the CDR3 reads CASKGLAERGTDTQYF. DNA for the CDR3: TGTGCCAGCAAGGGACTAGCGGAAAGGGGGACAGATACGCAGTATTTT.

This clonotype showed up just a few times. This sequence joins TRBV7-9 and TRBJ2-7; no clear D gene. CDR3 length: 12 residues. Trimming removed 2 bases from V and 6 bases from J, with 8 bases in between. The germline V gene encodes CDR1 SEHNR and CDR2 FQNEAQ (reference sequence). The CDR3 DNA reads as TGTGCCAGCAGCTTATATCTGGTCGAGCAGTACTTC. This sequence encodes CASSLYLVEQYF.

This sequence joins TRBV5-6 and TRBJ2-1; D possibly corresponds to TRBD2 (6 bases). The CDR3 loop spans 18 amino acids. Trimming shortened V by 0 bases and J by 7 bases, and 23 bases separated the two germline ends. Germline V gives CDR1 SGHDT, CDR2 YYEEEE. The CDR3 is CASSLASTSSGYNNEQFF. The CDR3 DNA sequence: TGTGCCAGCAGCTTGGCGTCGACTAGTTCGGGTTATAATAATGAGCAGTTCTTC.

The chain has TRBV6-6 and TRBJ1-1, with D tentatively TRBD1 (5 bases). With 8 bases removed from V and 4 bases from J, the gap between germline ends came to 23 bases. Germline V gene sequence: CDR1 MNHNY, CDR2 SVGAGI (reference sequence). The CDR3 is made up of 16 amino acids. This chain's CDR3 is CASLHGAGGGSTEAFF. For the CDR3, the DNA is TGTGCCAGCCTCCACGGGGCGGGGGGAGGGAGCACTGAAGCTTTCTTT.

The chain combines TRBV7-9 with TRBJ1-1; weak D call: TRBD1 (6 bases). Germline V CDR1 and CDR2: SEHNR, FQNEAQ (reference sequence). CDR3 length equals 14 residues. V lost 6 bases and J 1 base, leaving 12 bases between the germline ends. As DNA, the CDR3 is TGTGCCAGCAGTTCAGGGGTGGGGAACACTGAAGCTTTCTTT. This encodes CASSSGVGNTEAFF.

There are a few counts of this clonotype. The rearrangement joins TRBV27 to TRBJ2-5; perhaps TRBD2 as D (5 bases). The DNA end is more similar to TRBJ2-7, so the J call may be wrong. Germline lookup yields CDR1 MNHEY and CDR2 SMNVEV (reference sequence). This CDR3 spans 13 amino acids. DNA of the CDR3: TGTGCCAGCACGTGGTCGGGGTCTTACGAGCAGTACTTC. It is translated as CASTWSGSYEQYF.

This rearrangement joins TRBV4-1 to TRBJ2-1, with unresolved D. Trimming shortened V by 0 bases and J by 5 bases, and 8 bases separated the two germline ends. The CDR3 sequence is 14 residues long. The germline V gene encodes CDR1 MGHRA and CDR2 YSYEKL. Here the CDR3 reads CASSQEWHNNEQFF. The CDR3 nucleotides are TGCGCCAGCAGCCAAGAGTGGCACAACAATGAGCAGTTCTTC.

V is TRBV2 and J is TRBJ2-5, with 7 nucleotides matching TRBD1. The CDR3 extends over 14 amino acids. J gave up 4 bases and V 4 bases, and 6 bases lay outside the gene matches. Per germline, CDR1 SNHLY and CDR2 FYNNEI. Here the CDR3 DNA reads TGTGCCAGCAGTGGGGACAGCGGAGGAGAGACCCAGTACTTC. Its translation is CASSGDSGGETQYF.

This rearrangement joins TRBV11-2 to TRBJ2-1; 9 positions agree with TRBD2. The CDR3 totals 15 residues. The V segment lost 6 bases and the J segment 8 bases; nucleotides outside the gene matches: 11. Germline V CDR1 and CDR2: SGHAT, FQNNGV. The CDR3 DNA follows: TGTGCCAGCAGACCTCTAGCGGGAACGCCCCATGAGCAGTTCTTC. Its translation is CASRPLAGTPHEQFF.

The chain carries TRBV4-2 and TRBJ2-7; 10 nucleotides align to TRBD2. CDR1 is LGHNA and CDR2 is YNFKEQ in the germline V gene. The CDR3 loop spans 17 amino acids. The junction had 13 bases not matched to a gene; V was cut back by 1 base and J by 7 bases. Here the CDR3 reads CASSQVGWTSGYNEQYF. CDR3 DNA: TGTGCCAGCAGCCAAGTAGGCTGGACTAGCGGCTACAATGAGCAGTACTTC.

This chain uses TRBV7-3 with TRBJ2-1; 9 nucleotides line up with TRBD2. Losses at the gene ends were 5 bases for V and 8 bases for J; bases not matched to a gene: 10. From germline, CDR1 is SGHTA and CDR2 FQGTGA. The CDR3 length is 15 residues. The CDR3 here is CASSLASGTHHEQFF. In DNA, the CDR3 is TGTGCCAGCAGCCTCGCTAGCGGGACCCATCATGAGCAGTTCTTC. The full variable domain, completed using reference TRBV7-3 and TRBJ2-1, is GAGVSQTPSNKVTEKGKYVELRCDPISGHTALYWYRQSLGQGPEFLIYFQGTGAADDSGLPNDRFFAVRPEGSVSTLKIQRTERGDSAVYLCASSLASGTHHEQFFGPGTRLTVL.

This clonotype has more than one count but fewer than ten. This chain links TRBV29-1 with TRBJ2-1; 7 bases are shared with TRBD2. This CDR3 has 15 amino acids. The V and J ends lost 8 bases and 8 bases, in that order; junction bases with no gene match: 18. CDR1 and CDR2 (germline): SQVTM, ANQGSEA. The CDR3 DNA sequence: TGCAGCACTATGGGAGGGCCCCATCTCTTCCATGAGCAGTTCTTC. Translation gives CSTMGGPHLFHEQFF.

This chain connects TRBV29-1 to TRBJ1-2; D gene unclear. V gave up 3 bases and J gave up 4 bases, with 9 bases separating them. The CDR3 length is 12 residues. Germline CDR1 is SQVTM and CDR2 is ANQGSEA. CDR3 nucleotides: TGCAGCGTTGACAACAGACCCTATGGCTACACCTTC. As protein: CSVDNRPYGYTF.

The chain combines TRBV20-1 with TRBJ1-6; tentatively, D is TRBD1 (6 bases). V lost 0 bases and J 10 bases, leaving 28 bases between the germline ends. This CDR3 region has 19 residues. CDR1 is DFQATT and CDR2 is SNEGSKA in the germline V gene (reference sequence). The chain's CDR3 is CSARDLRNREGIGGSPLHF. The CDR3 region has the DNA TGCAGTGCTAGAGACCTAAGGAACAGGGAAGGGATTGGAGGCTCACCCCTCCACTTT.